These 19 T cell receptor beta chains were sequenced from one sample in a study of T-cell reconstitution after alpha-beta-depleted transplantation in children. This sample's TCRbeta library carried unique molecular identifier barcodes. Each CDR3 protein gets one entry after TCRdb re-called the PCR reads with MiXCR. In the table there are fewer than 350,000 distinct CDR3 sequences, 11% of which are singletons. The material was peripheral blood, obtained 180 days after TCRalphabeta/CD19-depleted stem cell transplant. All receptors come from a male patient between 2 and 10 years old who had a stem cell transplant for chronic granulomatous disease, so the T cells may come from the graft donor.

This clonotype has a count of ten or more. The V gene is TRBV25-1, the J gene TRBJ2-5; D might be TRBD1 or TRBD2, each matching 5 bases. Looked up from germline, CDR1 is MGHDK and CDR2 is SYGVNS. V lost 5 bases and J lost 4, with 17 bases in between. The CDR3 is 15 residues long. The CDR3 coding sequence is TGTGCCAGCAGTCGGGGACGGAGTAACCTAGAGACCCAGTACTTC. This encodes CASSRGRSNLETQYF.

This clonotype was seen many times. CDR3 bases: TGTGCCAGCAGCCAAGTACCGGGGTTCACAGATACGCAGTATTTT. It is translated as CASSQVPGFTDTQYF. V and J are TRBV3-1 and TRBJ2-3; D is perhaps TRBD2 (5 bases). The CDR3 sequence is 15 residues long. Looked up from germline, CDR1 is LGHDT and CDR2 is YNNKEL (reference sequence). V gave up 1 base and J gave up 2 bases, with 10 bases separating them.

This CDR3 is CASSLPSGTSYNEQFF. Here the CDR3 DNA reads TGTGCCAGCAGTTTGCCCAGCGGGACCTCCTACAATGAGCAGTTCTTC. The chain joins TRBV12-3 or TRBV12-4 to TRBJ2-1; 7 nucleotides match TRBD2. Losses at the gene ends were 3 bases for V and 0 bases for J; bases not matched to a gene: 5. The CDR3 is made up of 16 amino acids.

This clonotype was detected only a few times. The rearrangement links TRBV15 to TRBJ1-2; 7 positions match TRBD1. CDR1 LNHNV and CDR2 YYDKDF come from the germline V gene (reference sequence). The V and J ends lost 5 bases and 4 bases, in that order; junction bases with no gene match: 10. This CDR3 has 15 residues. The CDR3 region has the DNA TGTGCCACCAGCCCAAGGACAGGACTCTCCTATGGCTACACCTTC. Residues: CATSPRTGLSYGYTF.

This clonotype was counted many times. The CDR3 region is CASSYMVWTSGSNEQFF. The CDR3 nucleotides read TGTGCCAGCAGTTACATGGTTTGGACTAGCGGGAGCAATGAGCAGTTCTTC. The gene calls are TRBV6-2 or TRBV6-3 and TRBJ2-1; TRBD2 aligns across 13 bases. The CDR3 loop spans 17 amino acids. Germline V gives CDR1 MNHEY, CDR2 SVGEGT. Losses at the gene ends were 2 bases for V and 6 bases for J; bases not matched to a gene: 7.

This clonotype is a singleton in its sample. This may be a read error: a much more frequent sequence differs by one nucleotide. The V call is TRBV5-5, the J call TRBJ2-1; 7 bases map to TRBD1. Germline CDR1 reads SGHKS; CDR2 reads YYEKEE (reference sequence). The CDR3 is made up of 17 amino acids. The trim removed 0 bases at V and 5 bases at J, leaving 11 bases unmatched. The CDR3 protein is CASSLASDRALHNEQFF. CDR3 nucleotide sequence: TGTGCCAGCAGCTTGGCTTCTGACAGGGCTCTACACAATGAGCAGTTCTTC.

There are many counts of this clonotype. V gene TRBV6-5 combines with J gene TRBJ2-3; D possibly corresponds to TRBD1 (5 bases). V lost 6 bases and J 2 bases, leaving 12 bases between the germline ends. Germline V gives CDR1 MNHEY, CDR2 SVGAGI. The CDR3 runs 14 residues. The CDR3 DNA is TGTGCCAGCAGCAAGCCGACAGTCACAGATACGCAGTATTTT. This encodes CASSKPTVTDTQYF.

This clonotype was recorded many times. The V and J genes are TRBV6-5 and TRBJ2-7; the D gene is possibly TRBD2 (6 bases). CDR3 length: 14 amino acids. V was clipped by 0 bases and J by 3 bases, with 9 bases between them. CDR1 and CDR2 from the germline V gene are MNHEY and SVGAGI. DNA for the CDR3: TGTGCCAGCAGTTACTCGGGGGGAAACTACGAGCAGTACTTC. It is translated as CASSYSGGNYEQYF.

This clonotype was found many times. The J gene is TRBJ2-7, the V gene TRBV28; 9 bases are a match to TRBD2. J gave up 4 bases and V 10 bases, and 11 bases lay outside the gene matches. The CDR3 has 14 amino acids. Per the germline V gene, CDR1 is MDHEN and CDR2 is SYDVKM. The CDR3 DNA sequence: TGTGCCACCCGGGGAGCGGGAGGAGGGTACGAGCAGTACTTC. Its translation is CATRGAGGGYEQYF.

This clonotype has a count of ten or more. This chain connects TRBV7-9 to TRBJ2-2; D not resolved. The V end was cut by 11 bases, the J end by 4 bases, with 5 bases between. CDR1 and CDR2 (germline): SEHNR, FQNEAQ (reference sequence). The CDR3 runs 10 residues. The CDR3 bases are TGTGCCCGCCCCACCGGGGAGCTGTTTTTT. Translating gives CARPTGELFF.

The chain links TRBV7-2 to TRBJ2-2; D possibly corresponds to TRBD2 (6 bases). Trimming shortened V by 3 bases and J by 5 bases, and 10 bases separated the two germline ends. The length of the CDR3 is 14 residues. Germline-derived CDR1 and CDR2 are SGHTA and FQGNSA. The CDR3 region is CASSFIAETGELFF. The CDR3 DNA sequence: TGTGCCAGCAGCTTTATAGCGGAGACCGGGGAGCTGTTTTTT.

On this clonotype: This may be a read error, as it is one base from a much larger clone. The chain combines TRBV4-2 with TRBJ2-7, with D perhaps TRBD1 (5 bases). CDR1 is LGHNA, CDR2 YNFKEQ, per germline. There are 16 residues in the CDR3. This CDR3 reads CTSSQEGAGNAYEQYF. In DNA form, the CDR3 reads TGTACCAGCAGCCAAGAAGGTGCAGGGAACGCCTACGAGCAGTACTTC.

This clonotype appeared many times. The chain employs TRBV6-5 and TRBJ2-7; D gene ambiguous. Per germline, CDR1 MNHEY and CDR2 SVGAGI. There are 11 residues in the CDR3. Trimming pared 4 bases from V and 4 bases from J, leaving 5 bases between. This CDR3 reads CASSSVYEQYF. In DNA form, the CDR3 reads TGTGCCAGCAGTTCCGTATACGAGCAGTACTTC.

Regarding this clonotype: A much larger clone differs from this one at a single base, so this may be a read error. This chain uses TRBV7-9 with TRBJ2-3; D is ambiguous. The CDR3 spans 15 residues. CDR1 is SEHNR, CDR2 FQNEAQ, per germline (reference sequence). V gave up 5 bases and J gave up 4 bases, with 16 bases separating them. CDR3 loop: CASSIRKQQADTQYF. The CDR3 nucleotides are TGTGCCAGCAGCATCCGGAAACAGCAGGCAGATACGCAGTATTTT. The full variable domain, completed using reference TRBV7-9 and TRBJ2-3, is DTGVSQNPRHKITKRGQNVTFRCDPISEHNRLYWYRQTLGQGPEFLTYFQNEAQLEKSRLLSDRFSAERPKGSFSTLEIQRTEQGDSAMYLCASSIRKQQADTQYFGPGTRLTVL.

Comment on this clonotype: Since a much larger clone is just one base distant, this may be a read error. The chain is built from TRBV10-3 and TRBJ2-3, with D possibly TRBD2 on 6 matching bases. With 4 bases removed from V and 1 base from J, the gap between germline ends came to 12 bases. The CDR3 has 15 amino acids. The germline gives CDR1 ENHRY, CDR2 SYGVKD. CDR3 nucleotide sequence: TGTGCCATCAGTGGGGGGGAGGCTCGCACAGATACGCAGTATTTT. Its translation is CAISGGEARTDTQYF.

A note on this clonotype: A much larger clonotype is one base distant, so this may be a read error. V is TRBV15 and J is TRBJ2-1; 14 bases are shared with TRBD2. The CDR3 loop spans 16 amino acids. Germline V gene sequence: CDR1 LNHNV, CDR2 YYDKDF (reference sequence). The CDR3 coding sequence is TGTGCCACCAGCAGAAGACTAGCGGGAGGGACCAATGAGCAGTCCTTC. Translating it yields CATSRRLAGGTNEQSF.

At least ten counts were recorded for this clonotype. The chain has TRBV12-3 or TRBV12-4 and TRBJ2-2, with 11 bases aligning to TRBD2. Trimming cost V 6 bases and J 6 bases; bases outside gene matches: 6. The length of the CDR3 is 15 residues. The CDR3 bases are TGTGCCAGCAGGCAAATAGCGGGAGGGTCCGGGGAGCTGTTTTTT. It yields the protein CASRQIAGGSGELFF.

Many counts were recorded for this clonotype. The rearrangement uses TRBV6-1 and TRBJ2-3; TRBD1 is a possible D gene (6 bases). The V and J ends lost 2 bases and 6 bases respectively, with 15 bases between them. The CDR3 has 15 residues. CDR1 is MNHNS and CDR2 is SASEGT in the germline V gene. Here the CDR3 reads CASSENRAVGDTQYF. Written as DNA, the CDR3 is TGTGCCAGCAGTGAAAACAGGGCCGTTGGGGATACGCAGTATTTT.

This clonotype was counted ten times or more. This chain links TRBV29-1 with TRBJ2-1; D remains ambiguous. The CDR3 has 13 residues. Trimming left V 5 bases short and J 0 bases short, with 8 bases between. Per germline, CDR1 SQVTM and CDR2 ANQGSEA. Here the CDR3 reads CSVWESSYNEQFF. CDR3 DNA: TGCAGCGTTTGGGAAAGCTCCTACAATGAGCAGTTCTTC.